The rows below give T cell receptor beta chains drawn from one sample of a study of control samples from healthy donors and cancer patients. Libraries were prepared by immunoSEQ multiplex PCR; TCRdb keeps only in-frame clonotypes and omits some of them. The sample shows around 170,000 clones, 92% of them seen only once. The sequenced sample was blood. Receptor source: a woman in her 30s in good health. Each CDR3 is given with its conserved first and last residue. The D gene is left open where the match is weak. Size is stated for part of the rows, as once, few or many counts, or as a class when the clone is expanded.

.,.,TRBJ1-3,TRBV9,CASSVAGAYGNTIYF,TGTGCCAGCAGCGTAGCGGGGGCGTACGGAAACACCATATATTTT
.,TRBD1,TRBJ1-5,TRBV7-9,CASSAGGQGFGNQPQHF,TGTGCCAGCAGCGCAGGAGGACAGGGCTTCGGTAATCAGCCCCAGCATTTT
.,.,TRBJ1-4,TRBV6-5,CASSYWDQGEELFF,TGTGCCAGCAGTTATTGGGACCAAGGGGAGGAACTGTTTTTT
.,.,TRBJ2-5,TRBV5-4,CASSLVDSQETQYF,TGTGCCAGCAGCTTAGTGGACAGCCAAGAGACCCAGTACTTC
.,.,TRBJ1-1,TRBV27,CASSRGTEAFF,TGTGCCAGCAGCAGGGGAACTGAAGCTTTCTTT
.,TRBD2,TRBJ2-1,TRBV5-1,CASSPGTSGSSYNEQFF,TGCGCCAGCAGCCCCGGGACTAGCGGGAGCTCCTACAATGAGCAGTTCTTC
.,.,TRBJ1-4,TRBV19,CASSLRSTTNEKLFF,TGTGCCAGTAGTCTTCGGTCCACAACTAATGAAAAACTGTTTTTT
.,.,TRBJ2-1,TRBV27,CASSFPGTNFNEQFF,TGTGCCAGCAGTTTTCCGGGGACAAACTTCAATGAGCAGTTCTTC
.,.,TRBJ2-7,TRBV13,CASSLGRHEQYF,TGTGCCAGCAGCTTGGGGCGGCACGAGCAGTACTTC
.,.,TRBJ1-3,TRBV28,CASSYGDVVVWGTGNTIYF,TGTGCCAGCAGCTATGGGGATGTGGTAGTGTGGGGGACTGGAAACACCATATATTTT
once,.,TRBJ2-4,TRBV5-1,CASRLGIAKNIQYF,TGCGCCAGCAGGTTAGGGATAGCCAAAAACATTCAGTACTTC
.,TRBD2,TRBJ2-7,TRBV10-3,CAISESIGTRDEQYF,TGTGCCATCAGTGAGTCGATCGGGACTAGGGACGAGCAGTACTTC
.,TRBD2,TRBJ2-7,TRBV4-1,CASSRIAGDYEQYF,TGCGCCAGCAGCCGGATAGCGGGAGACTACGAGCAGTACTTC
.,.,TRBJ2-7,TRBV6-6,CASSRGTPIRPYEQYF,TGTGCCAGCAGCCGGGGGACCCCAATCCGACCCTACGAGCAGTACTTC
.,TRBD2,TRBJ2-5,TRBV11-2,CASIRGGPQETQYF,TGTGCCAGCATTAGGGGAGGGCCTCAAGAGACCCAGTACTTC
few,TRBD2,TRBJ2-3,TRBV4-2,CASSQGASGADTQYF,TGTGCCAGCAGCCAAGGGGCTAGCGGGGCAGATACGCAGTATTTT
.,TRBD2,TRBJ2-6,TRBV11-2,CASSTSVPGANVLTF,TGTGCCAGCTCCACTAGCGTTCCGGGGGCCAACGTCCTGACTTTC
.,TRBD1,TRBJ2-3,TRBV6-2/TRBV6-3,CASSQSQGNTQYF,TGTGCCAGCAGTCAGTCACAGGGGAATACGCAGTATTTT
.,.,TRBJ2-4,TRBV13,CASSWQDSPDIQYF,TGTGCCAGCAGCTGGCAGGACAGTCCTGACATTCAGTACTTC
once,TRBD1,TRBJ1-2,TRBV7-9,CASSLDRGDGYTF,TGTGCCAGCAGCTTAGACAGGGGAGACGGCTACACCTTC
.,.,TRBJ2-3,TRBV11-3,CASSISGYTDTQYF,TGTGCCAGCAGCATTAGCGGATACACAGATACGCAGTATTTT
.,.,TRBJ2-2,TRBV28,CASNGGGRTGELFF,TGTGCCAGCAACGGGGGAGGAAGGACCGGGGAGCTGTTTTTT
.,TRBD1,TRBJ1-5,TRBV30,CAWRETGAGPQHF,TGTGCCTGGAGGGAGACAGGGGCTGGGCCCCAGCATTTT
.,.,TRBJ2-7,TRBV5-4,CASSSAVSFGSYEQYF,TGTGCCAGCAGCTCCGCTGTTTCGTTCGGCTCCTACGAGCAGTACTTC
.,.,TRBJ2-6,TRBV2,CASSEEVSGANVLTF,TGTGCCAGCAGTGAAGAAGTCTCTGGGGCCAACGTCCTGACTTTC
.,TRBD1,TRBJ2-7,TRBV5-4,CASSLRKGQGYEQYF,TGTGCCAGCAGCCTAAGAAAAGGACAGGGCTACGAGCAGTACTTC
.,.,TRBJ1-4,TRBV6-5,CASSYSTGGVEKLFF,TGTGCCAGCAGTTACTCGACCGGGGGGGTTGAAAAACTGTTTTTT
.,.,TRBJ2-7,TRBV19,CASSPGRASYEQYF,TGTGCCAGTAGTCCCGGCCGCGCCTCCTACGAGCAGTACTTC
once,.,TRBJ2-7,TRBV5-1,CASSSPQGTDEQYF,TGCGCCAGCAGCTCTCCACAGGGGACTGACGAGCAGTACTTC
.,.,TRBJ2-7,TRBV5-1,CASSLVDSSYEQYF,TGCGCCAGCAGCTTGGTCGACTCCAGCTACGAGCAGTACTTC
.,.,TRBJ1-1,TRBV18,CASSSGQNTEAFF,TGTGCCAGCTCAAGTGGGCAGAACACTGAAGCTTTCTTT
.,.,TRBJ2-2,TRBV2,CASRRSGDTGELFF,TGTGCCAGCAGGAGGTCTGGGGACACCGGGGAGCTGTTTTTT
.,.,TRBJ2-7,TRBV27,CASSRLGQSYEQYF,TGTGCCAGCAGTCGGTTAGGACAGAGCTACGAGCAGTACTTC
.,.,TRBJ1-2,TRBV10-3,CAISESAVNYGYTF,TGTGCCATCAGTGAGTCGGCGGTTAACTATGGCTACACCTTC
.,TRBD2,TRBJ2-1,TRBV19,CASSIVGLGTHEQFF,TGTGCCAGTAGTATCGTAGGACTAGGTACACATGAGCAGTTCTTC
.,.,TRBJ1-5,TRBV4-1,CASSLTSSSNQPQHF,TGCGCCAGCAGCCTTACGTCCAGTAGCAATCAGCCCCAGCATTTT
.,.,TRBJ2-1,TRBV4-2,CASSQDLSHEQFF,TGTGCCAGCAGCCAAGATCTCTCGCATGAGCAGTTCTTC
.,.,TRBJ2-6,TRBV5-8,CASDLRGLSASSGANVLTF,TGTGCCAGCGACCTTAGGGGCCTCTCGGCGAGCTCTGGGGCCAACGTCCTGACTTTC
.,TRBD2,TRBJ2-2,TRBV7-8,CAGALAGMRNTGELFF,TGTGCCGGGGCCCTAGCGGGAATGAGAAACACCGGGGAGCTGTTTTTT
.,TRBD2,TRBJ2-1,TRBV7-6,CASSFSGGSLAEQFF,TGTGCCAGCAGCTTTTCTGGCGGGAGTTTGGCTGAGCAGTTCTTC
once,.,TRBJ1-1,TRBV7-9,CASSKEGYDTEAFF,TGTGCCAGCAGCAAGGAAGGTTACGACACTGAAGCTTTCTTT
once,TRBD2,TRBJ2-3,TRBV16,CASSGTSGSADTQYF,TGTGCCAGCAGCGGGACTAGCGGGAGTGCAGATACGCAGTATTTT
.,TRBD2,TRBJ2-1,TRBV19,CASSITSGRAGEQFF,TGTGCCAGTAGTATTACTAGCGGGAGGGCCGGTGAGCAGTTCTTC
.,.,TRBJ2-5,TRBV3-1/TRBV3-2,CASSQMSKTQYF,TGTGCCAGCAGCCAAATGTCGAAGACCCAGTACTTC
.,TRBD2,TRBJ2-1,TRBV10-1,CASSPGGPSSYNEQFF,TGCGCCAGCAGTCCGGGAGGGCCGAGCTCCTACAATGAGCAGTTCTTC
once,TRBD2,TRBJ2-3,TRBV3-1/TRBV3-2,CASSHSCTSGRGIKYF,TGTGCCAGCAGCCATTCCTGCACTAGCGGGAGGGGGATAAAGTATTTT
.,.,TRBJ1-1,TRBV7-9,CASSLAGQNTEAFF,TGTGCCAGCAGCTTAGCGGGACAGAACACTGAAGCTTTCTTT